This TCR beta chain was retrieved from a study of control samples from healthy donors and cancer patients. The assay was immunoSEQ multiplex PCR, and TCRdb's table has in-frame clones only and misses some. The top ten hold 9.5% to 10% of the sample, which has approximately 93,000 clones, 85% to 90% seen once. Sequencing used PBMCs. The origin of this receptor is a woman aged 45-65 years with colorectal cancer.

The CDR3 sequence is CASRQGWSTNEQFF. In DNA form, the CDR3 reads TGTGCCAGCAGACAGGGGTGGTCCACCAATGAGCAGTTCTTC. The rearrangement links TRBV7-2 to TRBJ2-1; TRBD1 aligns across 7 bases. The CDR3 contains 14 residues. The V gene's germline CDR1 is SGHTA and CDR2 FQGNSA. Losses at the gene ends were 6 bases for V and 6 bases for J; bases not matched to a gene: 8.